Described below is a single T cell receptor (beta chain) sequence and its context. For TCR beta, libraries came from iRepertoire HTBI primers and Arm-PCR of CDR3 regions. TCRdb called the multiplex PCR reads again in MiXCR, with one record for every CDR3 protein. The sample lists some 370,000 distinct CDR3 sequences, about 12% occurring once. This entry is derived from a study of regulatory T cells in long-lasting Graves disease. The time point was: newly diagnosed GD, antithyroid drugs for less than 3 months. Generation of the TCR library employed RNA extracted from PBMCs. Trimming left V 7 bases short and J 0 bases short, with 7 bases between. Germline values: CDR1 DFQATT, CDR2 SNEGSKA (reference sequence). This CDR3 has 12 amino acids. These records were also assigned to another study, of T cells in Graves' hyperthyroidism and ophthalmopathy.

The sequence came from a woman under 30 with Graves disease. Sequencing was performed on peripheral blood mononuclear cells (PBMCs), taken at new diagnosis, from a patient treated with antithyroid drugs. J is TRBJ1-5 and V is TRBV20-1; no clear D. The CDR3 DNA sequence: TGCAGTGTCTGGAATAGCAATCAGCCCCAGCATTTT. As protein: CSVWNSNQPQHF.